This is a list of T cell receptor beta chains from one sample in a study of T cell responses to AZD1222 COVID-19 vaccine. The assay was immunoSEQ multiplex PCR, and TCRdb's table has in-frame clones only and misses some. Of some 110,000 clones detected, about 80% appear once; the ten largest clones hold 9.4%. The specimen was peripheral blood, collected on day 0 of AZD1222 vaccination. The receptors originated from an adult in good health. Both conserved end residues are part of each CDR3. D genes are given only for firm matches. Clone size is not always given. Where it is, it says once, few, many or a class for expanded clones.

D: NA
J: TRBJ1-5
V: TRBV19
size: NA
DNA: TGTGCCAGTAACCGCAGGGGCATACAGCCCCAGCATTTT
CDR3: CASNRRGIQPQHF

D: NA
J: TRBJ2-3
V: TRBV2
size: NA
DNA: TGTGCCAGCAGGGAGCGGCCCCGCACAGATACGCAGTATTTT
CDR3: CASRERPRTDTQYF

D: NA
J: TRBJ1-2
V: TRBV12-3/TRBV12-4
size: NA
DNA: TGTGCCAGCAGTTTGCGACAGCCTGGCTACACCTTC
CDR3: CASSLRQPGYTF

D: NA
J: TRBJ2-3
V: TRBV6-1
size: NA
DNA: TGTGCCAGCAGTGAAGATGGAGGGGGCCTGTATTTAGATACGCAGTATTTT
CDR3: CASSEDGGGLYLDTQYF

D: NA
J: TRBJ1-5
V: TRBV7-9
size: once
DNA: TGTGCCAGCAGCTTAGATTTTCTTCAGCCCCAGCATTTT
CDR3: CASSLDFLQPQHF

D: TRBD1
J: TRBJ1-4
V: TRBV28
size: few
DNA: TGTGCCAGCAGTTCAGCCGGGACAGGGGATGAAAAACTGTTTTTT
CDR3: CASSSAGTGDEKLFF

D: NA
J: TRBJ1-2
V: TRBV6-2/TRBV6-3
size: many
DNA: TGTGCCAGCAGCGACGGGCGGATTTATGGCTACACCTTC
CDR3: CASSDGRIYGYTF

D: TRBD1
J: TRBJ1-6
V: TRBV18
size: NA
DNA: TGTGCCAGCTCACTGGGACAGAACTCTTATAATTCACCCCTCCACTTT
CDR3: CASSLGQNSYNSPLHF

D: NA
J: TRBJ2-1
V: TRBV5-5
size: few
DNA: TGTGCCAGCAGCTTGAGTCAGGGTGGCCACAATGAGCAGTTCTTC
CDR3: CASSLSQGGHNEQFF

D: NA
J: TRBJ2-5
V: TRBV5-4
size: NA
DNA: TGTGCCAGCAGCATGAGGGACCGCCCGACCCAGTACTTC
CDR3: CASSMRDRPTQYF

D: TRBD1
J: TRBJ2-6
V: TRBV5-1
size: few
DNA: TGCGCCAGCAGCCCGGGACAGGGAGTGCCTGGGGCCAACGTCCTGACTTTC
CDR3: CASSPGQGVPGANVLTF

D: NA
J: TRBJ1-2
V: TRBV7-9
size: NA
DNA: TGTGCCAGCAGCTTAGTAGTAGGTCCTAACTATGGCTACACCTTC
CDR3: CASSLVVGPNYGYTF

D: NA
J: TRBJ1-4
V: TRBV5-1
size: NA
DNA: TGCGCCAGCAGCTTGGTTCAGGACTCGAATGAAAAACTGTTTTTT
CDR3: CASSLVQDSNEKLFF

D: TRBD1
J: TRBJ1-1
V: TRBV13
size: once
DNA: TGTGCCAGCAGCGGAACAGGGGGCCGGACTGAAGCTTTCTTT
CDR3: CASSGTGGRTEAFF

D: NA
J: TRBJ1-5
V: TRBV6-1
size: NA
DNA: TGTGCCAGCAGTTCACCACGGTATAGCAATCAGCCCCAGCATTTT
CDR3: CASSSPRYSNQPQHF